The clone carrying this TCR beta chain appeared a few times. The data derive from a study of blood T cell repertoires in COVID-19. Study details: Some COVID-19 samples were acute and others convalescent; all came from the United States, Italy and Spain. From T cells, B-cell-depleted T cells, or PBMCs came the material, which was cDNA or gDNA.

CDR1 and CDR2 (germline): SGHDT, YYEEEE. V gave up 4 bases and J gave up 3 bases; unmatched junction bases: 9. The CDR3 spans 16 residues. Original handling: Nucleated cell number was recorded as an estimate derived from reference gene primer amplification. Only in-frame clones appear in the TCRdb table, and some are missing; sequencing was by immunoSEQ multiplex PCR. D and trimming were read from the DNA, whereas the V and J calls and clone size are those reported in that table. The data contain approximately 210,000 clones, about 88% of them singletons. The rearrangement links TRBV5-6 to TRBJ2-3; 9 bases align to TRBD1. The receptor's source is a woman aged 40 to 50 who had recovered from COVID-19. The sequenced sample consisted of peripheral blood. CDR3 bases: TGTGCCAGCAGCCCTGACGGGACAGGGTGGACAGATACGCAGTATTTT. This codes for CASSPDGTGWTDTQYF.